Detailed here is one T cell receptor beta chain. The sample originates from a study of CD8 T cells in Susac syndrome. Random hexamers were used to reverse transcribe the RNA input (about 0.45 to 1 ug). TCRdb ran MiXCR on the immunoSEQ multiplex PCR reads and lists one entry per CDR3 protein. The sample contains more than 250,000 distinct CDR3 sequences, about 91% of which appear only once. Trimming removed 1 base from V and 4 bases from J, with 23 bases in between. Germline-derived CDR1 and CDR2 are LGHDT and YNNKEL (reference sequence). The CDR3 sequence is 19 residues long. In blood CD8+ and CD4+ T cells, TCR beta underwent sequencing.

Source material: CD4+ T cells from PBMCs. V and J are TRBV3-1 and TRBJ1-5, with D possibly matching TRBD1 (5 bases). This sequence was found in a human donor with multiple sclerosis. CDR3 nucleotide sequence: TGTGCCAGCAGCCAAGGAAGAAAAGTCGCAGGGTGGCGGAATCAGCCCCAGCATTTT. Its protein is CASSQGRKVAGWRNQPQHF. Using reference TRBV3-1 and TRBJ1-5 for the parts outside the CDR3, the full variable domain is DTAVSQTPKYLVTQMGNDKSIKCEQNLGHDTMYWYKQDSKKFLKIMFSYNNKELIINETVPNRFSPKSPDKAHLNLHINSLELGDSAVYFCASSQGRKVAGWRNQPQHFGDGTRLSIL.